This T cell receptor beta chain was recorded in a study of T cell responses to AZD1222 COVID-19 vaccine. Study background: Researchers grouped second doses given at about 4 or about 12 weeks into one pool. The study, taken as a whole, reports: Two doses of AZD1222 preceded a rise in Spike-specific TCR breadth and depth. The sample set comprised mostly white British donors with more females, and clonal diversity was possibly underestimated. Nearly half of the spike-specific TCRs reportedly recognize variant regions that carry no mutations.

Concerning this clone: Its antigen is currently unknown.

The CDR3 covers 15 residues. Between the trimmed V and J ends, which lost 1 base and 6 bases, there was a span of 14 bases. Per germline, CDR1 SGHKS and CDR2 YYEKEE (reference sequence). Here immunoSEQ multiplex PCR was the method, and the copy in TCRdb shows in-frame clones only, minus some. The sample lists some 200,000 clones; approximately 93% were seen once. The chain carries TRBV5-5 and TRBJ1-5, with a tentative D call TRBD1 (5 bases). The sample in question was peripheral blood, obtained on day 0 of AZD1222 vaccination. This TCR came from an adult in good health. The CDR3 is CASSLRGMESQPQHF. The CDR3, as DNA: TGTGCCAGCAGCTTGCGGGGGATGGAAAGTCAGCCCCAGCATTTT.